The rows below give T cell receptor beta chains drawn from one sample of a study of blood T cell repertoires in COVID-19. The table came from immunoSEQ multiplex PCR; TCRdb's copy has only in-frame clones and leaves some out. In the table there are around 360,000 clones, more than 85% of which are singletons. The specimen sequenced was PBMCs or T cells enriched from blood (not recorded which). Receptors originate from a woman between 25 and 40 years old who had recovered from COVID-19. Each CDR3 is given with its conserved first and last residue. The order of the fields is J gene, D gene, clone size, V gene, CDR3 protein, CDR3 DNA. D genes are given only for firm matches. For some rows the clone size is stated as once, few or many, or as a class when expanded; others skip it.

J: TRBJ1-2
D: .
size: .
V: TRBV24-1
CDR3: CATSESDYGYTF
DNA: TGTGCCACCAGTGAGTCCGACTATGGCTACACCTTC

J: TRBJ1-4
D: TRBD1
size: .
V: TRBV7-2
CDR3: CASSFSGTGEKLFF
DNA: TGTGCCAGCAGCTTTTCCGGGACAGGGGAGAAACTGTTTTTT

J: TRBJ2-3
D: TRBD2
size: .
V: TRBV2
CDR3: CASRSDPGRTDTQYF
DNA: TGTGCCAGCAGGTCCGACCCCGGGAGGACAGATACGCAGTATTTT

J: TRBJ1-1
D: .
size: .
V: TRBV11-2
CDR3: CASSQQGSNTEAFF
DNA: TGTGCCAGCAGCCAACAGGGCTCGAACACTGAAGCTTTCTTT

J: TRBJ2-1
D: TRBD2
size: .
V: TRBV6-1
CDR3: CASSKAGANNEQFF
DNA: TGTGCCAGCAGTAAAGCGGGGGCTAACAATGAGCAGTTCTTC

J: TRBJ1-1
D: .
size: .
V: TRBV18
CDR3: CASSPASRSMNTEAFF
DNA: TGTGCCAGCTCACCAGCATCCAGGTCCATGAACACTGAAGCTTTCTTT

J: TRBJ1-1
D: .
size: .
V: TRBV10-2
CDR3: CASSEEWTEAFF
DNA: TGCGCCAGCAGTGAGGAGTGGACTGAAGCTTTCTTT

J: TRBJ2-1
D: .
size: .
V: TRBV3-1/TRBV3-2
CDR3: CASSQDYSGSYNEQFF
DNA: TGTGCCAGCAGCCAAGATTACAGCGGGTCCTACAATGAGCAGTTCTTC

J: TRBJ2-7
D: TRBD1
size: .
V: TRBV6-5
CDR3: CASSYDRGAYEQYF
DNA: TGTGCCAGCAGTTACGACAGGGGAGCCTACGAGCAGTACTTC

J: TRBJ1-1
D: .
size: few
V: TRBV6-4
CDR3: CASSALVNTEAFF
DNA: TGTGCCAGCAGTGCACTGGTGAACACTGAAGCTTTCTTT